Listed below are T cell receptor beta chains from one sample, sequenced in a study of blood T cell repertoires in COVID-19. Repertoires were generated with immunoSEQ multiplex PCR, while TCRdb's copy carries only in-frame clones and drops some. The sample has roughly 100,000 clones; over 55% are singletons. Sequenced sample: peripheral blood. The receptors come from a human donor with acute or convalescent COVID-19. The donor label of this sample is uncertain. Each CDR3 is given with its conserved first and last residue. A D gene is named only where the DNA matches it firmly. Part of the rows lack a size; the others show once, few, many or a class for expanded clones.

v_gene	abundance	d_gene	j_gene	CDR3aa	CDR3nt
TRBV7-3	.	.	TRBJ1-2	CASSLGPLYGYTF	TGTGCCAGCAGCTTAGGGCCCCTTTATGGCTACACCTTC
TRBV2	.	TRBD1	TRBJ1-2	CASRGQGAMRGYTF	TGTGCCAGCAGGGGACAGGGGGCGATGCGCGGCTACACCTTC
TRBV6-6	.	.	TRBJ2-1	CASSLDSSLGNEQFF	TGTGCCAGCAGCCTTGACAGTTCCCTCGGTAATGAGCAGTTCTTC
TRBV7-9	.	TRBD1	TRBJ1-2	CASSTRSIRTGGDYGYTF	TGTGCCAGCAGCACGCGGTCTATTCGGACAGGGGGCGACTATGGCTACACCTTC
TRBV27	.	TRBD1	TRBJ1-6	CASSLLPSGGLDSPLHF	TGTGCCAGCAGTTTATTACCTTCAGGGGGCTTAGACTCACCCCTCCACTTT
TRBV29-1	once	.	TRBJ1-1	CSVAGTGYGTEAFF	TGCAGCGTCGCCGGAACAGGTTACGGCACTGAAGCTTTCTTT
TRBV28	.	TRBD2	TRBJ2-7	CASSAETSGGPYEQYF	TGTGCCAGCAGTGCCGAGACTAGCGGGGGTCCCTACGAGCAGTACTTC
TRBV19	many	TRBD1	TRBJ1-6	CASRTMDRNNSPLHF	TGTGCCAGTAGAACGATGGACAGGAATAATTCACCCCTCCACTTT
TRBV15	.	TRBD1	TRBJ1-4	CATTQGQVGEKLFF	TGTGCCACCACCCAGGGACAGGTGGGGGAAAAACTGTTTTTT
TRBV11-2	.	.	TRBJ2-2	CASSALGASNTGELFF	TGTGCCAGCAGCGCGCTGGGGGCCTCGAACACCGGGGAGCTGTTTTTT
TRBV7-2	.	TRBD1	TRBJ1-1	CASSATYRGLTEAFF	TGTGCCAGCAGCGCTACTTACAGGGGGTTAACTGAAGCTTTCTTT
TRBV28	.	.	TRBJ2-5	CASSPLQETQYF	TGTGCCAGCAGTCCCCTACAAGAGACCCAGTACTTC
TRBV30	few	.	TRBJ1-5	CAWSGGRDQPQHF	TGTGCCTGGTCCGGGGGGCGCGATCAGCCCCAGCATTTT
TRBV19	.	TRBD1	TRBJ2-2	CASKDRGGSGELFF	TGTGCCAGTAAGGACAGGGGTGGTTCCGGGGAGCTGTTTTTT
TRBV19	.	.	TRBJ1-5	CASRTDYSNQPQHF	TGTGCCAGTAGAACTGACTATAGCAATCAGCCCCAGCATTTT
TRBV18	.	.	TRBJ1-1	CASSPSPGGTEAFF	TGTGCCAGCTCACCATCACCGGGGGGCACTGAAGCTTTCTTT
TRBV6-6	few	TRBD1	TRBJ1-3	CASSYFQGAGNTIYF	TGTGCCAGCAGTTATTTCCAGGGGGCTGGAAACACCATATATTTT
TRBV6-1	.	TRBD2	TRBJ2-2	CASSALAGVSTGELFF	TGTGCCAGCAGTGCACTAGCGGGCGTCTCAACCGGGGAGCTGTTTTTT
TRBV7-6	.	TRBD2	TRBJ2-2	CASSLVGTTNTGELFF	TGTGCCAGCAGCTTGGTGGGGACTACCAACACCGGGGAGCTGTTTTTT
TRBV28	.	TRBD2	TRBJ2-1	CASSESLAGGFIDEQFF	TGTGCCAGCAGTGAGAGCCTAGCGGGGGGCTTTATAGATGAGCAGTTCTTC
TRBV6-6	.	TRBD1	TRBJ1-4	CASSLSGGTREKLFF	TGTGCCAGCAGCCTCTCAGGGGGAACAAGGGAAAAACTGTTTTTT
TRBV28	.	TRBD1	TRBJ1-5	CASTELQGKNQPQHF	TGTGCCAGCACCGAATTACAGGGGAAGAATCAGCCCCAGCATTTT
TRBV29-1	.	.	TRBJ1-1	CSVDTSTEAFF	TGCAGCGTTGACACGAGCACTGAAGCTTTCTTT
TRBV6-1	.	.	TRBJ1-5	CASSESWGRSWEPQHF	TGTGCCAGCAGTGAATCTTGGGGGCGGTCATGGGAGCCCCAGCATTTT
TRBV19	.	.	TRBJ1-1	CASSLGSPGTEAFF	TGTGCCAGTAGCCTCGGGTCCCCCGGCACTGAAGCTTTCTTT
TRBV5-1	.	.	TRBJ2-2	CASSPTGTRGTGELFF	TGCGCCAGCAGCCCGACTGGGACAAGAGGCACCGGGGAGCTGTTTTTT
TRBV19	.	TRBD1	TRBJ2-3	CASSIRPRQGEKYF	TGTGCCAGTAGTATTAGACCTCGACAGGGGGAAAAGTATTTT
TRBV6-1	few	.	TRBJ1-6	CASSEWSPGDSPLHF	TGTGCCAGCAGTGAATGGTCCCCAGGTGATTCACCCCTCCACTTT
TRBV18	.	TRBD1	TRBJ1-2	CASSPGQDSYGYTF	TGTGCCAGCTCACCGGGACAGGATTCTTATGGCTACACCTTC
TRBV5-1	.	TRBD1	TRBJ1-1	CASSPSYSPGGTEAFF	TGCGCCAGCAGCCCCTCCTACTCACCAGGGGGCACTGAAGCTTTCTTT
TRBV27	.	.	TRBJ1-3	CASSPAGSSGNTIYF	TGTGCCAGCAGTCCCGCCGGGTCTTCCGGAAACACCATATATTTT
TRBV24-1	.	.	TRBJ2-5	CATSLTGSNKETQYF	TGTGCCACCAGTCTTACAGGGTCTAATAAAGAGACCCAGTACTTC
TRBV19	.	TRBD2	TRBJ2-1	CASSIGALAGGSYNEQFF	TGTGCCAGTAGTATAGGGGCCCTAGCGGGGGGCTCCTACAATGAGCAGTTCTTC
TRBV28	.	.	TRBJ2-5	CASSAGGGRKETQYF	TGTGCCAGCAGTGCCGGGGGTGGACGAAAAGAGACCCAGTACTTC